These 21 T cell receptor beta chains came from one sample sequenced in a study of beta chain features in type 1 diabetes. Points from the study as a whole: Moderate but significant shortening of TCRB CDR3s was recorded in all four CD4+ subsets from Type 1 diabetes patients.

The investigators reverse transcribed all of the isolated RNA, so they sequenced expressed TCRB transcripts. The protocol was immunoSEQ multiplex PCR, while the TCRdb copy is restricted to in-frame clones and leaves out a portion. The table has 500,000 to 800,000 clones, 12% seen once; the top ten hold more than 0.1%. These receptors have no known antigen. Sequencing used naive CD4+ T cells from blood. The receptors were sampled from a man aged 25 to 40 with type 1 diabetes.

The chain joins TRBV4-3 to TRBJ2-2; possibly TRBD2 for D (6 bases). Germline CDR1 LGHNA, CDR2 YSLEER. The CDR3 length is 15 residues. V lost 0 bases and J lost 7, with 12 bases in between. The CDR3 DNA follows: TGCGCCAGCAGCCAAGATGTAGGGAGGCACGGGGAGCTGTTTTTT. It yields the protein CASSQDVGRHGELFF.

The rearrangement uses TRBV4-3 and TRBJ1-6; D gene ambiguous. The V end lost 0 bases, the J end lost 6 bases, and 12 bases lay between the germline ends. There are 16 residues in the CDR3. CDR1 and CDR2 from the germline V gene are LGHNA and YSLEER. This CDR3 is CASSQETRQANSPLHF. The DNA for the CDR3 is TGCGCCAGCAGCCAAGAGACGAGGCAGGCTAATTCACCCCTCCACTTT.

This chain links TRBV28 with TRBJ2-2; 12 positions agree with TRBD2. Germline-derived CDR1 and CDR2 are MDHEN and SYDVKM. The CDR3 loop spans 17 amino acids. The V and J ends lost 7 bases and 6 bases, in that order; junction bases with no gene match: 12. The CDR3, as DNA: TGTGCCAGCAACCAACTAGCGGGGGGCCCGGTGGCCGGGGAGCTGTTTTTT. This codes for CASNQLAGGPVAGELFF.

The V gene is TRBV5-6, the J gene TRBJ1-4; no clear D gene. The CDR3 totals 14 residues. Trimming stripped 4 bases from V and 8 bases from J, with 15 bases between. In germline, CDR1 is SGHDT, CDR2 YYEEEE. The CDR3 nucleotides read TGTGCCAGCAGCCCGGATGCGGAGGCGGAAAAACTGTTTTTT. Amino acid sequence: CASSPDAEAEKLFF.

This clone was counted between two and nine times. The chain carries TRBV7-2 and TRBJ1-6; D uncertain. Germline loops: CDR1 SGHTA, CDR2 FQGNSA. CDR3 size: 13 residues. Between the trimmed V and J ends, which lost 3 bases and 7 bases, there was a span of 7 bases. This CDR3 reads CASSFDGNSPLHF. Here the CDR3 DNA reads TGTGCCAGCAGCTTTGACGGGAATTCACCCCTCCACTTT.

Only a few counts were recorded for this clone. This sequence joins TRBV6-5 and TRBJ1-5; weak D call: TRBD1 (6 bases). CDR3 length: 15 amino acids. The germline V and J ends were trimmed by 6 bases and 5 bases, with 17 bases remaining between them. The germline gives CDR1 MNHEY, CDR2 SVGAGI. CDR3 sequence (DNA): TGTGCCAGCAGCCGCACAGGGTCTGGTTATCAGCCCCAGCATTTT. Amino acid sequence: CASSRTGSGYQPQHF.

This chain uses TRBV29-1 with TRBJ2-1; 7 bases agree with TRBD2. Germline trimming cut 4 bases from V and 8 bases from J; bases unmatched to any gene: 5. This CDR3 region has 12 residues. Germline CDR1 is SQVTM and CDR2 is ANQGSEA. The CDR3 nucleotides read TGCAGCGTTGTATGGGGGGGAGATGAGCAGTTCTTC. This codes for CSVVWGGDEQFF.

The chain employs TRBV2 and TRBJ2-1; 12 nucleotides line up with TRBD1. CDR1 SNHLY and CDR2 FYNNEI come from the germline V gene. V trimming: 8 bases; J trimming: 6 bases; junction bases outside the gene matches: 5. The CDR3 runs 14 residues. The CDR3 region has the DNA TGTGCCAGCGGGGACAGGGGGCGTTCCAATGAGCAGTTCTTC. Encoded protein: CASGDRGRSNEQFF.

This clone occurred a few times. V usage is TRBV7-2 and J usage is TRBJ1-1; 8 bases align to TRBD1. There are 15 residues in the CDR3. Germline-derived CDR1 and CDR2 are SGHTA and FQGNSA. V lost 2 bases and J lost 1; bases outside the gene matches: 3. This CDR3 reads CASSLTGGANTEAFF. The CDR3 DNA reads as TGTGCCAGCAGCTTAACAGGGGGTGCGAACACTGAAGCTTTCTTT.

This clone was recorded a few times. CDR3 loop: CASRGGTAIYQPQHF. CDR3 nucleotide sequence: TGTGCCAGCAGAGGGGGGACAGCGATTTATCAGCCCCAGCATTTT. The rearrangement joins TRBV28 to TRBJ1-5, with 7 bases matching TRBD1. This CDR3 has 15 residues. Germline V gene lookup returns CDR1 MDHEN and CDR2 SYDVKM. V shed 6 bases and J 5 bases; nucleotides not matched to a gene: 10.

The chain joins TRBV7-9 to TRBJ2-3, with 7 bases aligning to TRBD1. Germline lookup yields CDR1 SEHNR and CDR2 FQNEAQ (reference sequence). After removal of 5 bases from V and 2 bases from J, the junction contained 4 bases not matched to a gene. This CDR3 region has 14 residues. Here the CDR3 DNA reads TGTGCCAGCAGCCCAGGGACAGACACAGATACGCAGTATTTT. This encodes CASSPGTDTDTQYF.

This clone was picked up a small number of times. The chain has TRBV10-3 and TRBJ2-4; 11 bases are a match to TRBD1. Germline V CDR1 and CDR2: ENHRY, SYGVKD. Losses at the gene ends were 0 bases for V and 1 base for J; bases not matched to a gene: 2. CDR3 size: 17 residues. This chain's CDR3 is CAISESGQGDAKNIQYF. For the CDR3, the DNA is TGTGCCATCAGTGAGTCGGGACAGGGGGACGCCAAAAACATTCAGTACTTC.

CDR3: CAWSPGLAVIQETQYF. The CDR3 DNA reads as TGTGCCTGGAGCCCGGGACTAGCGGTAATCCAAGAGACCCAGTACTTC. This chain uses TRBV30 with TRBJ2-5, with TRBD2 matching over 11 bases. V shed 3 bases and J 1 base; nucleotides not matched to a gene: 7. This CDR3 comprises 16 residues. In germline, CDR1 is GTSNPN, CDR2 SVGIG (reference sequence).

The rearrangement uses TRBV29-1 and TRBJ1-2; 9 bases agree with TRBD1. CDR1 is SQVTM and CDR2 is ANQGSEA in the germline V gene. This CDR3 is built from 17 residues. The V segment lost 0 bases and the J segment 3 bases; nucleotides outside the gene matches: 11. The CDR3 DNA is TGCAGCGTTGAAGAGACGGTCGGGACAGGGTGGGACTATGGCTACACCTTC. Residues: CSVEETVGTGWDYGYTF.

The chain links TRBV7-2 to TRBJ2-7; D is possibly TRBD2 (5 bases). The length of the CDR3 is 13 residues. Germline V gives CDR1 SGHTA, CDR2 FQGNSA. Trimming pared 5 bases from V and 5 bases from J, leaving 13 bases between. Here the CDR3 DNA reads TGTGCCAGCAGCCGACCCGGGATAGACGAGCAGTACTTC. Translated: CASSRPGIDEQYF.

This clone was seen only a few times. CDR3 nucleotides: TGCGCCAGCAGCCAAGTTTCAGGGGGCAGAGAAAAACTGTTTTTT. Translating it yields CASSQVSGGREKLFF. The chain couples TRBV4-3 to TRBJ1-4; TRBD1 matches at 8 bases. Germline CDR1 is LGHNA and CDR2 is YSLEER. CDR3 length: 15 residues. The junction had 6 bases not matched to a gene; V was cut back by 1 base and J by 8 bases.

This rearrangement joins TRBV18 to TRBJ1-5; the match to TRBD1 covers 9 bases. CDR3 length: 17 amino acids. V was pared by 3 bases and J by 3 bases, with 9 bases of the junction left unmatched. The germline V gene has CDR1 KGHSH and CDR2 LQKENI. The CDR3 DNA follows: TGTGCCAGCTCACCGCGTGTGACAGGGGGAAACAATCAGCCCCAGCATTTT. Its protein is CASSPRVTGGNNQPQHF. The full variable domain, with the rest looked up from reference TRBV18 and TRBJ1-5, is NAGVMQNPRHLVRRRGQEARLRCSPMKGHSHVYWYRQLPEEGLKFMVYLQKENIIDESGMPKERFSAEFPKEGPSILRIQQVVRGDSAAYFCASSPRVTGGNNQPQHFGDGTRLSIL.

This clone was recorded a few times. The CDR3 DNA reads as TGCGCCAGCAGTCAAGGACAGGGAGGTAACTATGGCTACACCTTC. Translating gives CASSQGQGGNYGYTF. The rearrangement joins TRBV23-1 to TRBJ1-2, with 8 bases lining up with TRBD1. TRBV23-1 is an open reading frame whose function is uncertain. V was pared by 2 bases and J by 1 base, with 3 bases of the junction left unmatched. The CDR3 is made up of 15 amino acids.

This clone turned up a few times. The chain recombines TRBV28 with TRBJ2-7; D is possibly TRBD1 or TRBD2 (5 bases each). V was cut by 2 bases and J by 2 bases, with 10 bases left in between. The CDR3 contains 14 residues. Germline lookup yields CDR1 MDHEN and CDR2 SYDVKM. In DNA form, the CDR3 reads TGTGCCAGCAGTTTAAGAGGGGACGCCTACGAGCAGTACTTC. It translates to CASSLRGDAYEQYF.

V is TRBV6-1 and J is TRBJ1-5; no clear D. This CDR3 is built from 14 residues. The germline V gene encodes CDR1 MNHNS and CDR2 SASEGT. Trimming cost V 7 bases and J 0 bases, with 10 bases left between them. As DNA, the CDR3 is TGTGCCAGCAAGGCAGGTTATAGCAATCAGCCCCAGCATTTT. It translates to CASKAGYSNQPQHF.

The chain is built from TRBV10-3 and TRBJ1-4; weak D call: TRBD1 (5 bases). The V end lost 0 bases, the J end lost 1 base, and 12 bases lay between the germline ends. Germline V CDR1 and CDR2: ENHRY, SYGVKD. The CDR3 length is 17 residues. CDR3 residues: CAISESTGLGTNEKLFF. The CDR3 bases are TGTGCCATCAGTGAGTCCACAGGTTTGGGAACTAATGAAAAACTGTTTTTT.